This T cell receptor (beta chain) emerged from a study of T cell responses to AZD1222 COVID-19 vaccine. A remark on this clone: Its antigen is currently unknown.

Study conclusions and caveats: Clonal diversity may have been underestimated in mostly white British donors. Receipt of two AZD1222 doses was followed by a rise in Spike-specific TCR breadth and depth. Mapped onto spike, vaccine-associated CD4 TCRs spanned it and were dominant at 160-218 and 743-854. In all cases, repertoires were sampled only after the peak T cell response.

The CDR3 runs 16 residues. Trimming removed 0 bases at V and 1 base at J, with 11 bases between. The germline gives CDR1 LGHDT, CDR2 YNNKEL (reference sequence). The table came from immunoSEQ multiplex PCR; TCRdb's copy has only in-frame clones and leaves some out. The table has about 140,000 clones, roughly 88% seen once. This specimen consisted of peripheral blood, obtained 28 days after the second dose of the MenACWY control vaccine. The clonotype was recovered from an adult who received the MenACWY meningococcal vaccine as a control. The chain uses TRBV3-1 (or the pseudogene TRBV3-2) and TRBJ2-3; no firm D call. The CDR3 bases are TGTGCCAGCAGCCAAGATAGAGATTGGGGCACAGATACGCAGTATTTT. Its translation: CASSQDRDWGTDTQYF.